This T cell receptor beta chain originates from a study of PD-1 and CTLA-4 blockade in melanoma. V lost 3 bases to trimming and J lost 4 bases, with 12 bases between them. In germline, CDR1 is LNHDA, CDR2 SQIVND (reference sequence). This CDR3 has 14 amino acids. Sequenced by immunoSEQ multiplex PCR; TCRdb stores in-frame clones only, minus some. The sample records 25,000 to 35,000 clones, around 90% being singletons. The sample in question was CD8+ T cells from peripheral blood, obtained before anti-PD-1 treatment. The clonotype was recovered from a human donor with melanoma. The V and J genes are TRBV19 and TRBJ1-1; D unresolved. The CDR3 DNA is TGTGCCAGTAGTATTTCCAGTTTAGTCACTGAAGCTTTCTTT. Amino acid sequence: CASSISSLVTEAFF. Drawing the rest from reference TRBV19 and TRBJ1-1, the complete variable domain is DGGITQSPKYLFRKEGQNVTLSCEQNLNHDAMYWYRQDPGQGLRLIYYSQIVNDFQKGDIAEGYSVSREKKESFPLTVTSAQKNPTAFYLCASSISSLVTEAFFGQGTRLTVV.